A selection of T cell receptor beta chains follows, all from one sample in a study of blood T cell repertoires in COVID-19. Produced via immunoSEQ multiplex PCR; TCRdb's table is partial and in-frame only. Of around 500,000 clones in the sample, approximately 91% were seen once. The sequencing input was PBMCs or T cells enriched from blood (not recorded which). These receptors originate from a woman aged 55-70 years who had recovered from COVID-19. Each CDR3 is given with its conserved first and last residue. Each record gives: clone size, D gene, V gene, J gene, CDR3 protein, CDR3 DNA. A D gene is named only where the DNA matches it firmly. Size values are once, few and many counts, or a class for expanded clones, and some rows have none.

NA,NA,TRBV2,TRBJ1-1,CASSPGQANTEAFF,TGTGCCAGCAGCCCGGGACAAGCGAACACTGAAGCTTTCTTT
NA,NA,TRBV2,TRBJ1-2,CASSQLAGYTF,TGTGCCAGCAGTCAGTTGGCTGGCTACACCTTC
NA,TRBD1,TRBV11-2,TRBJ1-4,CASSLGVGQGNEKLFF,TGTGCCAGCAGCTTAGGTGTGGGACAGGGCAATGAAAAACTGTTTTTT
NA,NA,TRBV3-1/TRBV3-2,TRBJ1-6,CASSQGWSSPLHF,TGTGCCAGCAGCCAAGGCTGGAGTTCACCCCTCCACTTT
NA,NA,TRBV13,TRBJ1-2,CASSSARDINYGYTF,TGTGCCAGCAGCTCAGCCCGGGACATTAACTATGGCTACACCTTC
NA,NA,TRBV3-1/TRBV3-2,TRBJ2-3,CASRGAAGVTDTQYF,TGTGCCAGTCGGGGAGCGGCAGGGGTCACAGATACGCAGTATTTT
NA,NA,TRBV5-5,TRBJ1-5,CASSLGSGRGNIMYQPQHF,TGTGCCAGCAGCTTGGGCTCGGGCAGGGGAAATATAATGTACCAGCCCCAGCATTTT
NA,TRBD2,TRBV2,TRBJ2-1,CASKAGLITQAVPQFF,TGTGCCAGCAAGGCGGGACTAATAACCCAAGCCGTACCGCAGTTCTTC
NA,NA,TRBV2,TRBJ2-3,CASSLVSDTQYF,TGTGCCAGCAGCCTCGTATCAGATACGCAGTATTTT
NA,TRBD2,TRBV11-2,TRBJ2-7,CASSLGLASSYEQYF,TGTGCCAGCAGCTTAGGACTAGCGAGCTCCTACGAGCAGTACTTC
NA,NA,TRBV6-4,TRBJ2-1,CASSGDNEQFF,TGTGCCAGCTCAGGGGACAATGAGCAGTTCTTC
NA,NA,TRBV10-3,TRBJ1-1,CAISGTDKNTEAFF,TGTGCCATCAGTGGCACCGACAAGAACACTGAAGCTTTCTTT
NA,TRBD1,TRBV19,TRBJ1-5,CASSRGQGGNQPQHF,TGTGCCAGTAGTAGAGGACAGGGAGGCAATCAGCCCCAGCATTTT
NA,TRBD1,TRBV30,TRBJ1-2,CAWTGGYGYTF,TGTGCCTGGACAGGGGGGTATGGCTACACCTTC
NA,NA,TRBV2,TRBJ1-4,CASRGDTNEKLFF,TGTGCCAGCAGGGGAGACACTAATGAAAAACTGTTTTTT
NA,NA,TRBV3-1/TRBV3-2,TRBJ1-6,CASSLSQGIDSPLHF,TGTGCCAGCAGCCTTTCTCAGGGGATTGATTCACCCCTCCACTTT
once,NA,TRBV15,TRBJ2-3,CATSRVAGLTDTQYF,TGTGCCACCAGCAGAGTTGCGGGCCTCACAGATACGCAGTATTTT
NA,TRBD1,TRBV9,TRBJ2-2,CASSILGQGTGELFF,TGTGCCAGCAGCATCTTGGGACAGGGCACCGGGGAGCTGTTTTTT
NA,TRBD1,TRBV30,TRBJ1-2,CAWRRDRGGYTF,TGTGCCTGGAGACGGGACAGGGGAGGCTACACCTTC
NA,NA,TRBV10-3,TRBJ2-5,CAISSNNGETQYF,TGTGCCATCAGTTCAAACAACGGGGAGACCCAGTACTTC
NA,TRBD1,TRBV18,TRBJ1-1,CASSLGQGWGEAFF,TGTGCCAGCTCCTTGGGACAGGGGTGGGGTGAAGCTTTCTTT
once,TRBD1,TRBV29-1,TRBJ1-2,CSVDVGGGNYGYTF,TGCAGCGTTGACGTTGGAGGGGGCAACTATGGCTACACCTTC
NA,NA,TRBV19,TRBJ2-2,CASKAQGTAGELFF,TGTGCCAGTAAGGCTCAGGGGACCGCCGGGGAGCTGTTTTTT
NA,TRBD2,TRBV3-1/TRBV3-2,TRBJ2-5,CASSQEKRGGRQETQYF,TGTGCCAGCAGCCAAGAAAAGCGGGGGGGACGCCAAGAGACCCAGTACTTC
NA,TRBD1,TRBV18,TRBJ2-6,CASSPPTGGYGANVLTF,TGTGCCAGCTCACCACCGACAGGGGGCTATGGGGCCAACGTCCTGACTTTC
NA,TRBD1,TRBV19,TRBJ1-1,CASSIRTGEAFF,TGTGCCAGTAGTATCCGGACAGGTGAAGCTTTCTTT
NA,TRBD1,TRBV6-1,TRBJ1-5,CASSEVTGGRNQPQHF,TGTGCCAGCAGTGAAGTTACAGGGGGGAGGAATCAGCCCCAGCATTTT
NA,TRBD1,TRBV5-1,TRBJ1-5,CASSLGGPSPQHF,TGCGCCAGCAGCTTAGGGGGCCCATCGCCCCAGCATTTT
NA,NA,TRBV27,TRBJ2-5,CASRPQGIKETQYF,TGTGCCAGCAGACCCCAGGGGATAAAAGAGACCCAGTACTTC
NA,TRBD1,TRBV5-6,TRBJ2-5,CASSLTQGAGTQYF,TGTGCCAGCAGCTTAACTCAGGGGGCAGGGACCCAGTACTTC
NA,NA,TRBV19,TRBJ2-1,CASSPRSSSYNEQFF,TGTGCCAGTAGTCCTAGGTCGAGCTCCTACAATGAGCAGTTCTTC
few,NA,TRBV12-3/TRBV12-4,TRBJ2-7,CASSLRVGVEQYF,TGTGCCAGCAGTTTGAGGGTAGGAGTCGAGCAGTACTTC
NA,TRBD1,TRBV7-9,TRBJ1-1,CASTNRGVTEAFF,TGTGCCAGCACCAACAGGGGGGTCACTGAAGCTTTCTTT
NA,TRBD2,TRBV7-9,TRBJ2-1,CASSLRAGEGEQFF,TGTGCCAGCAGCTTACGGGCGGGGGAGGGTGAGCAGTTCTTC
NA,TRBD1,TRBV6-5,TRBJ2-4,CASRTGGGRQNIQYF,TGTGCCAGCCGGACAGGGGGCGGGAGGCAAAACATTCAGTACTTC
NA,TRBD1,TRBV10-1,TRBJ1-6,CASSRDSYNSPLHF,TGCGCCAGCAGTCGGGACAGCTATAATTCACCCCTCCACTTT
NA,TRBD1,TRBV3-1/TRBV3-2,TRBJ1-6,CASSRFRDRDNSPLHF,TGTGCCAGCAGCCGCTTCCGGGACAGGGATAATTCACCCCTCCACTTT
NA,TRBD2,TRBV19,TRBJ2-3,CASSIETSGSQRDTQYF,TGTGCCAGTAGTATAGAGACTAGCGGGTCCCAACGGGATACGCAGTATTTT
NA,TRBD1,TRBV5-4,TRBJ1-2,CASSLTDRGYGYTF,TGTGCCAGCAGCTTGACAGACAGGGGCTATGGCTACACCTTC
NA,TRBD1,TRBV7-2,TRBJ1-5,CASSYRDSRNQPQHF,TGTGCCAGCAGCTACCGGGACAGCCGCAATCAGCCCCAGCATTTT
NA,NA,TRBV21-1,TRBJ1-6,CASSKVDYDSPLHF,TGTGCCAGCAGCAAAGTCGACTATGATTCACCCCTCCACTTT
NA,TRBD1,TRBV24-1,TRBJ2-7,CATSDGGTGVYEQYF,TGTGCCACCAGTGATGGGGGCACAGGGGTGTACGAGCAGTACTTC
NA,TRBD2,TRBV7-8,TRBJ2-5,CASSSLAGGIGETQYF,TGTGCCAGCAGCTCTTTAGCGGGGGGGATTGGAGAGACCCAGTACTTC